These 19 T cell receptor beta chains came from one sample sequenced in a study of T cells after yellow fever vaccination. TCRdb reprocessed the 5' RACE reads via MiXCR and lists one record per CDR3 protein. The data hold fewer than 350,000 distinct CDR3 sequences, with about 4.5% observed a single time. Source: PBMCs, taken 15 days after the yellow fever booster vaccination. Every receptor here comes from a man between 18 and 35 years old who received the YFV17D yellow fever vaccine.

This clonotype showed up many times. The chain uses TRBV12-3 or TRBV12-4 and TRBJ2-3, with 8 bases fitting TRBD2. The V segment lost 6 bases and the J segment 1 base; nucleotides outside the gene matches: 0. The CDR3 covers 13 residues. Written as DNA, the CDR3 is TGTGCCAGCAGGACTAGCGGCACAGATACGCAGTATTTT. It encodes CASRTSGTDTQYF.

This clonotype was recorded many times. The V and J genes are TRBV6-5 and TRBJ2-2; 9 bases map to TRBD2. This CDR3 comprises 15 residues. Trimming cost V 7 bases and J 8 bases; bases outside gene matches: 11. CDR1 MNHEY and CDR2 SVGAGI come from the germline V gene. The CDR3 nucleotides read TGTGCCAGCATGAGCGGGGGGCAGCGTCCTGGGGAGCTGTTTTTT. It is translated as CASMSGGQRPGELFF.

The sample holds a few counts of this clonotype. V is TRBV4-3 and J is TRBJ2-6, with 10 bases that match TRBD2. The germline V gene encodes CDR1 LGHNA and CDR2 YSLEER. The ends lost 0 bases at V and 2 bases at J; junction bases unmatched: 1. The length of the CDR3 is 17 residues. CDR3 region: CASSQDLAGAGANVLTF. Written as DNA, the CDR3 is TGCGCCAGCAGCCAAGACCTAGCGGGGGCTGGGGCCAACGTCCTGACTTTC.

This clonotype was counted at least ten times. The chain couples TRBV6-5 to TRBJ2-7; TRBD1 matches at 7 bases. With V trimmed by 5 bases and J by 5 bases, 12 bases remained unmatched. The CDR3 runs to 15 residues. CDR1 is MNHEY, CDR2 SVGAGI, per germline. The CDR3 DNA is TGTGCCAGCAGTAACACGGACAGGCACACTGACGAGCAGTACTTC. Translation gives CASSNTDRHTDEQYF.

This clonotype was counted many times. Written as DNA, the CDR3 is TGCAGCCTATCAGTGGGGAGAGATACGCAGTATTTT. Translating gives CSLSVGRDTQYF. The chain employs TRBV20-1 and TRBJ2-3, with a possible D match to TRBD2 (5 bases). The CDR3 runs to 12 residues. Germline V gives CDR1 DFQATT, CDR2 SNEGSKA (reference sequence).

The rearrangement uses TRBV18 and TRBJ2-1, with D perhaps TRBD2 (7 bases). Trimming shortened V by 3 bases and J by 1 base, and 16 bases separated the two germline ends. Germline lookup yields CDR1 KGHSH and CDR2 LQKENI. This CDR3 has 17 residues. Here the CDR3 reads CASSPGTGRGSYNEQFF. CDR3 DNA sequence: TGTGCCAGCTCACCGGGAACAGGGAGGGGGTCCTACAATGAGCAGTTCTTC.

The chain has TRBV27 and TRBJ2-7; a possible D gene is TRBD2 (5 bases). Germline V gene lookup returns CDR1 MNHEY and CDR2 SMNVEV (reference sequence). This CDR3 region has 15 residues. The V end was cut by 0 bases, the J end by 3 bases, with 12 bases between. The CDR3 bases are TGTGCCAGCAGTTTATCGGCGGGCCGGGGCTACGAGCAGTACTTC. It specifies CASSLSAGRGYEQYF.

This clonotype was recorded a few times. V usage is TRBV5-1 and J usage is TRBJ1-6, with D tentatively TRBD1 (5 bases). Germline CDR1 SGHRS, CDR2 YFSETQ. CDR3 length: 16 amino acids. V lost 4 bases and J 6 bases, leaving 17 bases between the germline ends. The CDR3 sequence is CASSPPGHGRNSPLHF. The CDR3 DNA reads TGCGCCAGCAGCCCCCCCGGACACGGGCGTAATTCACCCCTCCACTTT.

This clonotype was counted between two and nine times. The chain is built from TRBV20-1 and TRBJ1-3; 12 nucleotides agree with TRBD1. This CDR3 contains 16 residues. V shed 3 bases and J 4 bases; nucleotides not matched to a gene: 7. The germline gives CDR1 DFQATT, CDR2 SNEGSKA (reference sequence). The CDR3 loop is CSARGTGGAWGNTIYF. The CDR3 DNA is TGCAGTGCTAGGGGGACAGGGGGCGCGTGGGGAAACACCATATATTTT.

J is TRBJ1-5 and V is TRBV9, with 10 nucleotides matching TRBD1. The CDR3 contains 17 residues. CDR1 and CDR2 (germline): SGDLS, YYNGEE. After removal of 3 bases from V and 0 bases from J, the junction contained 6 bases not matched to a gene. The CDR3 here is CASSAGQGIDSNQPQHF. CDR3 coding DNA: TGTGCCAGCAGCGCGGGACAGGGGATTGATAGCAATCAGCCCCAGCATTTT.

Worth noting for this clonotype: One junction end does not reproduce the germline sequence, and a read error may be involved. This sequence joins TRBV7-8 and TRBJ2-3, with 9 bases identical to TRBD2. The CDR3 contains 16 residues. Germline values: CDR1 SGHVS, CDR2 FQNEAQ. The CDR3 here is CASSLPRLADLDTQYF. For the CDR3, the DNA is TGTGCCAGCAGCTTACCTCGACTAGCGGACCTAGATACTCAGTATTTT.

This clonotype turned up a few times. This rearrangement joins TRBV5-1 to TRBJ2-3; D remains ambiguous. Germline V gene sequence: CDR1 SGHRS, CDR2 YFSETQ. The CDR3 totals 13 residues. Trimming removed 4 bases from V and 2 bases from J, with 8 bases in between. CDR3 loop: CASSPTATDTQYF. The CDR3 bases are TGCGCCAGCAGCCCCACAGCCACAGATACGCAGTATTTT.

This clonotype was seen a few times. V gene TRBV5-5 combines with J gene TRBJ1-1; D is uncertain. From germline, CDR1 is SGHKS and CDR2 YYEKEE (reference sequence). The CDR3 is 14 amino acids. The ends were cut back, 0 bases at V and 0 bases at J, with 6 bases in the middle. The CDR3 is CASSLAPVNTEAFF. CDR3 in DNA: TGTGCCAGCAGCTTGGCCCCCGTGAACACTGAAGCTTTCTTT.

Here the CDR3 DNA reads TGTGCCAGCGGAATCAGGGGGGTAGATGAAAAACTGTTTTTT. The encoded protein is CASGIRGVDEKLFF. V and J are TRBV12-3 or TRBV12-4 and TRBJ1-4, with 7 positions matching TRBD1. J gave up 6 bases and V 8 bases, and 9 bases lay outside the gene matches. The CDR3 is 14 amino acids.

The genes are TRBV29-1 and TRBJ1-2; TRBD1 matches 9 bases. The germline V gene encodes CDR1 SQVTM and CDR2 ANQGSEA. The length of the CDR3 is 12 residues. The ends lost 6 bases at V and 7 bases at J; junction bases unmatched: 6. CDR3 DNA sequence: TGCAGCGTGGACAGGGACAGGGCTGGCTACACCTTC. This encodes CSVDRDRAGYTF.

This clonotype has at least ten counts. The chain is built from TRBV29-1 and TRBJ1-1; D might be TRBD1 (5 bases). Germline V gene sequence: CDR1 SQVTM, CDR2 ANQGSEA. Trimming stripped 7 bases from V and 5 bases from J, with 14 bases between. CDR3 length: 12 residues. The CDR3 DNA follows: TGCAGCGGGTTACAGGAGTTAACTGAAGCTTTCTTT. Its translation: CSGLQELTEAFF.

This clonotype was found many times. The chain recombines TRBV29-1 with TRBJ2-2, with unresolved D. V was shortened by 6 bases and J by 0 bases, with 8 bases between the two germline ends. There are 13 residues in the CDR3. Per the germline V gene, CDR1 is SQVTM and CDR2 is ANQGSEA. The CDR3 is CSVRHTNTGELFF. CDR3 DNA sequence: TGCAGCGTGAGACACACGAACACCGGGGAGCTGTTTTTT.

This clonotype was observed many times. V usage is TRBV7-3 and J usage is TRBJ2-6; no reliable D call. Trimming removed 2 bases at V and 0 bases at J, with 17 bases between. Germline V gene sequence: CDR1 SGHTA, CDR2 FQGTGA. The CDR3 is 19 residues long. The CDR3 DNA reads as TGTGCCAGCAGCTTATATTGGCCAGCCCTCCGCTCTGGGGCCAACGTCCTGACTTTC. This encodes CASSLYWPALRSGANVLTF.

This clonotype was observed many times. This chain joins TRBV20-1 and TRBJ2-7; unclear D gene. Per the germline V gene, CDR1 is DFQATT and CDR2 is SNEGSKA (reference sequence). Trimming removed 3 bases from V and 3 bases from J, with 15 bases in between. This CDR3 contains 14 residues. The DNA for the CDR3 is TGCAGTGCTAGGACCGAGCCGAAAAACTACGAGCAGTACTTC. Amino acid sequence: CSARTEPKNYEQYF.